Each of the 9 T cell receptor beta chains below was sequenced from the same sample in a study of T cells in Graves' hyperthyroidism and ophthalmopathy. Amplification of TCR beta CDR3 regions was performed using RNA transcripts as template. HTBI primers were used for first-round RT-PCR of the TCR CDR3. Each CDR3 protein gets one entry after TCRdb re-called the multiplex PCR reads with MiXCR. Of about 690,000 distinct CDR3 sequences in the sample, 17% were seen once. Sequenced material: blood. These receptors were obtained from a man over 45 with Graves' hyperthyroidism.

This clonotype occurred many times. The rearrangement joins TRBV15 to TRBJ2-5; D is perhaps TRBD1 or TRBD2 (5 bases each). V shed 5 bases and J shed 2 bases, with 18 bases lying between them. Per germline, CDR1 LNHNV and CDR2 YYDKDF (reference sequence). The CDR3 has 16 amino acids. CDR3 in DNA: TGTGCCACCAGCCTAAAAAGTGGGGGTCCTCAAGAGACCCAGTACTTC. Its protein product is CATSLKSGGPQETQYF.

The rearrangement joins TRBV29-1 to TRBJ2-1, with TRBD1 matching over 8 bases. The CDR3 contains 12 residues. V lost 7 bases, J lost 8 bases, and 7 bases stayed unmatched. The germline CDR1 and CDR2 sequences are SQVTM and ANQGSEA. CDR3 loop: CSGETGVDEQFF. CDR3 in DNA: TGCAGCGGTGAGACAGGGGTCGATGAGCAGTTCTTC.

This clonotype has just a few counts. The rearrangement joins TRBV28 to TRBJ1-5, with D possibly TRBD1 on 6 matching bases. The CDR3 is 16 amino acids. Germline-derived CDR1 and CDR2 are MDHEN and SYDVKM. V was shortened by 6 bases and J by 5 bases, with 20 bases between the two germline ends. The CDR3 spells CASRQDRSPRDQPQHF. The CDR3 nucleotides read TGTGCCAGCAGACAAGACAGGTCCCCTCGGGATCAGCCCCAGCATTTT.

This clonotype was observed at least ten times. This rearrangement joins TRBV7-8 to TRBJ2-7, with 12 bases matching TRBD2. The trim removed 4 bases at V and 0 bases at J, leaving 7 bases unmatched. CDR1 is SGHVS and CDR2 is FQNEAQ in the germline V gene. The CDR3 has 17 amino acids. CDR3 residues: CASSSTSGRTVSYEQYF. In nucleotides, the CDR3 is TGTGCCAGCAGCTCAACTAGCGGGAGGACTGTCTCCTACGAGCAGTACTTC. The whole variable domain, remainder taken from reference TRBV7-8 and TRBJ2-7, is GAGVSQSPRYKVAKRGQDVALRCDPISGHVSLFWYQQALGQGPEFLTYFQNEAQLDKSGLPSDRFFAERPEGSVSTLKIQRTQQEDSAVYLCASSSTSGRTVSYEQYFGPGTRLTVT.

The V and J genes are TRBV5-1 and TRBJ2-7, with TRBD1 matching 9 bases. This CDR3 contains 15 residues. The V segment lost 2 bases and the J segment 0 bases; nucleotides outside the gene matches: 3. Germline assignment: CDR1 SGHRS and CDR2 YFSETQ. CDR3 region: CASSFGQGISYEQYF. CDR3 sequence (DNA): TGCGCCAGCAGCTTCGGACAGGGGATCTCCTACGAGCAGTACTTC.

This clonotype was counted at least ten times. The chain combines TRBV27 with TRBJ2-1, with unresolved D. This CDR3 contains 12 residues. V was shortened by 6 bases and J by 8 bases, with 11 bases between the two germline ends. Germline V gives CDR1 MNHEY, CDR2 SMNVEV (reference sequence). The CDR3: CASRGRLHEQFF. In DNA form, the CDR3 reads TGTGCCAGCAGAGGTCGGCTCCATGAGCAGTTCTTC.

In this sample, this clonotype turned up many times. The chain's CDR3 is CASSLFRQGAAYEQYF. The CDR3 DNA sequence: TGTGCCAGCAGTTTATTCCGACAGGGAGCAGCCTACGAGCAGTACTTC. The chain is built from TRBV28 and TRBJ2-7, with 7 bases aligning to TRBD1. Germline lookup yields CDR1 MDHEN and CDR2 SYDVKM. CDR3 size: 16 residues. J lost 2 bases, V lost 1 base, and 8 bases had no gene match.

This clonotype has at least ten counts. The chain joins TRBV27 to TRBJ1-6; D is possibly TRBD1 (5 bases). Trimming removed 6 bases from V and 6 bases from J, with 12 bases in between. The CDR3 consists of 14 residues. Germline V gives CDR1 MNHEY, CDR2 SMNVEV (reference sequence). The CDR3 region has the DNA TGTGCCAGCAGCGAAGACAGACTTAATTCACCCCTCCACTTT. Translation: CASSEDRLNSPLHF.

V and J are TRBV20-1 and TRBJ2-7; either TRBD1 or TRBD2 may supply D (5 bases each). Germline CDR1 reads DFQATT; CDR2 reads SNEGSKA (reference sequence). The CDR3 runs 15 residues. Trimming pared 3 bases from V and 0 bases from J, leaving 15 bases between. The chain's CDR3 is CSARDPGRNSYEQYF. The CDR3 nucleotides read TGCAGTGCTAGGGACCCGGGACGCAACTCCTACGAGCAGTACTTC.